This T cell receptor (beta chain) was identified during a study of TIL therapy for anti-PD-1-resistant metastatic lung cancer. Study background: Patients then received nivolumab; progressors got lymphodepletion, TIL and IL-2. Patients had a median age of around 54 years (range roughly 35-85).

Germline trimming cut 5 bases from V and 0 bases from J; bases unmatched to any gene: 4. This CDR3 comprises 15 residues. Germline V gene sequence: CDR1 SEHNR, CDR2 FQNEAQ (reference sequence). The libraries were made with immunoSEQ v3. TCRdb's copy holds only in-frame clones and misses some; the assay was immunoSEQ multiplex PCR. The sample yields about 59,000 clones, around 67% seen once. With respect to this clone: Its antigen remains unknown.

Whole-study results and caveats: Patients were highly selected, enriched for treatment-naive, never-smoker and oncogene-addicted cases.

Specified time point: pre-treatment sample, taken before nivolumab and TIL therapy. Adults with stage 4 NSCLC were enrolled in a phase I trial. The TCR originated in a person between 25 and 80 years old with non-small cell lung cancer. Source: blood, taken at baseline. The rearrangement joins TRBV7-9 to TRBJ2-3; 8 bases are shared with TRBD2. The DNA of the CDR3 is TGTGCCAGCAGCCCCCGGGGGGGGAGCACAGATACGCAGTATTTT. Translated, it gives CASSPRGGSTDTQYF.